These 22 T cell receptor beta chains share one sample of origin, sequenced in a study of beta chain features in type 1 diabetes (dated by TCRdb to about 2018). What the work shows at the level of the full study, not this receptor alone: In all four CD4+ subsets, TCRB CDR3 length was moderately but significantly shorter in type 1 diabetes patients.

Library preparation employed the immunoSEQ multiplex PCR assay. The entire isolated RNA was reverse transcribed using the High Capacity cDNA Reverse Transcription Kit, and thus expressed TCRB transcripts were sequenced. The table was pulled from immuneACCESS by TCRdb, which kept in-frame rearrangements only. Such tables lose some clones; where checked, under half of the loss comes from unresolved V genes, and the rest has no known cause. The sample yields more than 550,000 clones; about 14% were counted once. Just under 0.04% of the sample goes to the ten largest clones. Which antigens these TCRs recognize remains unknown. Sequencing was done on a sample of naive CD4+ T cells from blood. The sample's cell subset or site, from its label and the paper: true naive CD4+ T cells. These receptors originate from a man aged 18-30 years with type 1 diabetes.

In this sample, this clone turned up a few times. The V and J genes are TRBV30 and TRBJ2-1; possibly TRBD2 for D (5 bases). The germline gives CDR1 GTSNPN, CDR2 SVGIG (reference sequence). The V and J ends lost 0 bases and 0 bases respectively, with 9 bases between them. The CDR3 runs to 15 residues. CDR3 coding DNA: TGTGCCTGGAGTGTGGTAGGGAGCTCCTACAATGAGCAGTTCTTC. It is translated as CAWSVVGSSYNEQFF.

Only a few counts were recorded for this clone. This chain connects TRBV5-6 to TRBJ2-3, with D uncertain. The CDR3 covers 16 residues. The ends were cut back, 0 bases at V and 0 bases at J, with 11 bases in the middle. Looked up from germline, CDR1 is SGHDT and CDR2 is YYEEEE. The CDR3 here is CASSLASQRSTDTQYF. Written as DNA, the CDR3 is TGTGCCAGCAGCTTGGCCTCTCAGAGGAGCACAGATACGCAGTATTTT.

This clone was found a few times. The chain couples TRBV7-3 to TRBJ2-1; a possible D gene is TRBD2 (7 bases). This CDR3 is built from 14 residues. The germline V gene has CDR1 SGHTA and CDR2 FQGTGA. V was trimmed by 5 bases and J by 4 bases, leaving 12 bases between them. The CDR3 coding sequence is TGTGCCAGCAGCGCCGGGGGGCCTTACAATGAGCAGTTCTTC. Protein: CASSAGGPYNEQFF.

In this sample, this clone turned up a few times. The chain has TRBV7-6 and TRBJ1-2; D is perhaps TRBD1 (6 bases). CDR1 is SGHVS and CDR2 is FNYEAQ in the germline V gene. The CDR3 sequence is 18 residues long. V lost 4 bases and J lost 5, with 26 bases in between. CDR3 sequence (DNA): TGTGCCAGCAGCTCCGAAGGATGGGGGCAGGGCCTCGGATATGGCTACACCTTC. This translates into CASSSEGWGQGLGYGYTF.

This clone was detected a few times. DNA for the CDR3: TGTGCCAGCAGTGATCCGACAGGGTTTTTTGGAGCTTTCTTT. Translation: CASSDPTGFFGAFF. The chain uses TRBV25-1 and TRBJ1-1, with 7 bases matching TRBD1. This CDR3 region has 14 residues. In germline, CDR1 is MGHDK, CDR2 SYGVNS. V shed 3 bases and J 10 bases; nucleotides not matched to a gene: 11.

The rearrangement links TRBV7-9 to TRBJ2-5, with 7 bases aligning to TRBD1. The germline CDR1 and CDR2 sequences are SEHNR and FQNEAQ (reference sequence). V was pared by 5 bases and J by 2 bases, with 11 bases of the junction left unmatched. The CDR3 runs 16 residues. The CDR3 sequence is CASSRSPDRRQETQYF. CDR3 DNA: TGTGCCAGCAGCCGATCGCCGGACAGGCGGCAAGAGACCCAGTACTTC.

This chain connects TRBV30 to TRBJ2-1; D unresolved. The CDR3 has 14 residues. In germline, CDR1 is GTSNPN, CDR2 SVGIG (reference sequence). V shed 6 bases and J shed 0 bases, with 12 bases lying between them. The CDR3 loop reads CACHLGSSYNEQFF. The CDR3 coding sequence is TGTGCCTGTCACCTTGGAAGCTCCTACAATGAGCAGTTCTTC.

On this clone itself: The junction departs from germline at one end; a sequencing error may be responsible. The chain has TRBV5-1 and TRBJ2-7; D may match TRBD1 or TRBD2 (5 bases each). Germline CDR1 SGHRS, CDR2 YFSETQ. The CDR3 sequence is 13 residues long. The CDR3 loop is CASSLPGTYEQHF. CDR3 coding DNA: TGCGCCAGCAGCTTGCCGGGGACCTACGAGCAGCACTTC.

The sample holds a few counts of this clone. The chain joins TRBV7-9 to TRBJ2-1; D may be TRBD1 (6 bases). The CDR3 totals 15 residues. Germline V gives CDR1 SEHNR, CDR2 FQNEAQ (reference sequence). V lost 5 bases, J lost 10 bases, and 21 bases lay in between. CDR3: CASSLEADRYYEQFF. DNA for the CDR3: TGTGCCAGCAGCCTAGAGGCGGACAGATATTACGAGCAGTTCTTC.

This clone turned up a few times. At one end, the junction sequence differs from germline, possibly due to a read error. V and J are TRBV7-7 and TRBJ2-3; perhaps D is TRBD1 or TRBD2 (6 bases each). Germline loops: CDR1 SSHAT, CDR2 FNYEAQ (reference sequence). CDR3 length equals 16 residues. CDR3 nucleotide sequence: TGTGCTAGCAGCTTAGGAGGGGGGTTTACAGGAGATACGCAGTATTTT. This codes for CASSLGGGFTGDTQYF.

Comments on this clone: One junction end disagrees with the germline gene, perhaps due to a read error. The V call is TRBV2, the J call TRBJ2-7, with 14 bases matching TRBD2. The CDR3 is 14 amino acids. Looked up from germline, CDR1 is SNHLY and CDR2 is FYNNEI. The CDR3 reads CASSGTSGRPTLNF. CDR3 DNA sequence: TGTGCCAGCAGTGGGACTAGCGGGAGGCCGACTCTGAACTTC. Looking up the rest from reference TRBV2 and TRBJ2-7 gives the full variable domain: EPEVTQTPSHQVTQMGQEVILRCVPISNHLYFYWYRQILGQKVEFLVSFYNNEISEKSEIFDDQFSVERPDGSNFTLKIRSTKLEDSAMYFCASSGTSGRPTLNFGPGTRLTVT.

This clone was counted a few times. DNA of the CDR3: TGCGCCAGCAGCTTGGCCGGGGCCGCAAGCGAGTTCACAGATACGCAGTATTTT. This sequence encodes CASSLAGAASEFTDTQYF. V and J are TRBV5-1 and TRBJ2-3; TRBD1 or TRBD2 may be the D gene (5 bases each). Germline V gene data show CDR1 as SGHRS and CDR2 as YFSETQ. V shed 0 bases and J shed 2 bases, with 19 bases lying between them. This CDR3 has 18 amino acids.

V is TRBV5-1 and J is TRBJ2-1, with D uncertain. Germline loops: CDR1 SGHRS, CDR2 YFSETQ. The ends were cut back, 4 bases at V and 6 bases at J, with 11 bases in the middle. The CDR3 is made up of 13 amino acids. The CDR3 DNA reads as TGCGCCAGCAGCCAAATCACTCTCAATGAGCAGTTCTTC. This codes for CASSQITLNEQFF.

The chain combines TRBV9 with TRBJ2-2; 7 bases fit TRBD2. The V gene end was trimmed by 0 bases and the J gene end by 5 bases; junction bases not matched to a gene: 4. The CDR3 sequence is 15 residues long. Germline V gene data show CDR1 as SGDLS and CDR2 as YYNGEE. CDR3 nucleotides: TGTGCCAGCAGCGTAGCCGGGGAGGGGACCGGGGAGCTGTTTTTT. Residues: CASSVAGEGTGELFF.

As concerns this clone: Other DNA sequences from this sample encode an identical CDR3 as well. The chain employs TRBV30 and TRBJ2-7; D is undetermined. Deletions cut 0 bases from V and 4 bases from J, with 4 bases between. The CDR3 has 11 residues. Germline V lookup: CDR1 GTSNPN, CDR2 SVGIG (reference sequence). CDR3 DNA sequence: TGTGCCTGGAGTGTTGGATACGAGCAGTACTTC. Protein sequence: CAWSVGYEQYF.

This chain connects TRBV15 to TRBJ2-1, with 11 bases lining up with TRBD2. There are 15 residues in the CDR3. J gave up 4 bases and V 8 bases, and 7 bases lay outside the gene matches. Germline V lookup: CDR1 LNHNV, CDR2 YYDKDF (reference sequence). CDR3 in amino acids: CATRLAGTQYNEQFF. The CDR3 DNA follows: TGTGCCACCCGACTAGCGGGGACTCAGTACAATGAGCAGTTCTTC. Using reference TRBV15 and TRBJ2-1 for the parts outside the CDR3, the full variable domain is DAMVIQNPRYQVTQFGKPVTLSCSQTLNHNVMYWYQQKSSQAPKLLFHYYDKDFNNEADTPDNFQSRRPNTSFCFLDIRSPGLGDTAMYLCATRLAGTQYNEQFFGPGTRLTVL.

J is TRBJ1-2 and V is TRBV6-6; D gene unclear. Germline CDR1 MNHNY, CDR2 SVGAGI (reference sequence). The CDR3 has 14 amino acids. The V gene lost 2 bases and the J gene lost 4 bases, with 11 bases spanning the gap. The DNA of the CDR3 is TGTGCCAGCAGTTACGGGTGGGAGGGCTATGGCTACACCTTC. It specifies CASSYGWEGYGYTF.

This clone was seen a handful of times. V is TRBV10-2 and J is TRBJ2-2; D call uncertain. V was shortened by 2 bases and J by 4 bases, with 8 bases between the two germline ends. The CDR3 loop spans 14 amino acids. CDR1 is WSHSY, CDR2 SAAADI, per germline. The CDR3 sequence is CASSEPPSTGELFF. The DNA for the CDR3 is TGCGCCAGCAGTGAGCCCCCAAGCACCGGGGAGCTGTTTTTT.

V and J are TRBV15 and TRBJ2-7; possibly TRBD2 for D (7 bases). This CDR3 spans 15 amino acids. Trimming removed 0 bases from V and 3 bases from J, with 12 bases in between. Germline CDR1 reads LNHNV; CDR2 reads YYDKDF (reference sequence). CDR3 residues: CATSREAGAGYEQYF. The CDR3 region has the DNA TGTGCCACCAGCAGAGAGGCGGGGGCGGGCTACGAGCAGTACTTC.

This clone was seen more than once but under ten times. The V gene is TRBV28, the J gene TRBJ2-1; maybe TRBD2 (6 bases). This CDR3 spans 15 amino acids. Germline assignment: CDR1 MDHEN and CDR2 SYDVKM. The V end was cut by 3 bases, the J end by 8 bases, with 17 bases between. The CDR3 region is CASSLGGTQTHEQFF. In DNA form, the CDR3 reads TGTGCCAGCAGTTTGGGTGGGACTCAGACACATGAGCAGTTCTTC. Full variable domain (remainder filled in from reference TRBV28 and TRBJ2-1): DVKVTQSSRYLVKRTGEKVFLECVQDMDHENMFWYRQDPGLGLRLIYFSYDVKMKEKGDIPEGYSVSREKKERFSLILESASTNQTSMYLCASSLGGTQTHEQFFGPGTRLTVL.

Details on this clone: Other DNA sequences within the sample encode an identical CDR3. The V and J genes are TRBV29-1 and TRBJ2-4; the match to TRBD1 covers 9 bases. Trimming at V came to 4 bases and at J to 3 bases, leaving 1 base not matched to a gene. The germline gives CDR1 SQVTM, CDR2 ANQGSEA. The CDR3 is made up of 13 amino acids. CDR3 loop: CSVADRGKNIQYF. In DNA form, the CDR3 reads TGCAGCGTTGCGGACAGGGGCAAAAACATTCAGTACTTC.

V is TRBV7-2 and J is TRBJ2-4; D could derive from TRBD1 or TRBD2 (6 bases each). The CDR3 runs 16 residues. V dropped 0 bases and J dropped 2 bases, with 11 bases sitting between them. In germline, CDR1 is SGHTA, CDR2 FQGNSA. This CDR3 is CASSLAGGGTKNIQYF. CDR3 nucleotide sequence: TGTGCCAGCAGCTTAGCCGGAGGGGGGACCAAAAACATTCAGTACTTC.